This record covers a single TCR beta chain. These data originate in a study of blood T cell repertoires in COVID-19. Across the study: Samples representing acute and convalescent COVID-19 were sourced from the United States, Italy and Spain. PBMCs, B-cell-depleted T cells, or T cells provided the cDNA or gDNA that made up the material.

Under the authors' procedure: By means of reference gene primer amplification, nucleated cell counts were estimated. Libraries were prepared by immunoSEQ multiplex PCR; TCRdb keeps only in-frame clonotypes and omits some of them. The V and J calls and clone size were taken over from that table, and D and trimming were inferred from the DNA. The sample has around 97,000 clones; around 90% are singletons. With 7 bases removed from V and 0 bases from J, the gap between germline ends came to 12 bases. Per germline, CDR1 LNHDA and CDR2 SQIVND (reference sequence). The CDR3 totals 14 residues. The sample comprised peripheral blood. The TCR originated in a woman aged 80 or over in a cohort sampled during active COVID-19. The V call is TRBV19, the J call TRBJ1-1; D is uncertain. The CDR3 sequence: CASIQSGMNTEAFF. The CDR3, as DNA: TGTGCCAGTATCCAATCAGGCATGAACACTGAAGCTTTCTTT.